This T cell receptor beta chain is from a study of shared clonotypes between healthy human individuals. Produced via immunoSEQ multiplex PCR; TCRdb's table is partial and in-frame only. The sample lists around 2,000,000 clones, about 95% occurring once. Comment on this clone: The same CDR3 arises from other DNA sequences in this sample as well.

The sample comprised naive CD4+ T cells sorted from blood. Subset of the sample: CD45RA+ positively selected. This receptor was obtained from a man in his late teens or twenties in good health.

CDR3 DNA sequence: TGTGCCAGCAGCTTAGGGGGGACAGGAACCTACGAGCAGTACTTC. Protein sequence: CASSLGGTGTYEQYF. The chain links TRBV7-2 to TRBJ2-7, with 8 bases lining up with TRBD1. There are 15 residues in the CDR3. V dropped 1 base and J dropped 2; count of bases not matched to a gene: 4. Germline V gene sequence: CDR1 SGHTA, CDR2 FQGNSA.